A selection of T cell receptor beta chains follows, all from one sample in a study of CD8 T cells in Susac syndrome. TCRdb ran MiXCR on the immunoSEQ multiplex PCR reads and lists one entry per CDR3 protein. The sample includes 120,000 to 150,000 distinct CDR3 sequences, roughly 95% of them seen just once. Sequenced material: CD4+ T cells from PBMCs. The source is a human donor with multiple sclerosis. Each CDR3 is given with its conserved first and last residue. The D gene is left open where the match is weak. For some rows the clone size is stated as once, few or many, or as a class when expanded; others skip it.

D: TRBD2; size: .; V: TRBV7-9; J: TRBJ2-5; CDR3: CASSLAWRGGEETQYF
D: TRBD1; size: once; V: TRBV12-3/TRBV12-4; J: TRBJ2-1; CDR3: CASIPPGQGYNEQFF
D: TRBD1; size: .; V: TRBV28; J: TRBJ1-5; CDR3: CASSPRQGFVPQHF
D: .; size: .; V: TRBV29-1; J: TRBJ1-1; CDR3: CSVEDQHRVSEAFF
D: .; size: .; V: TRBV28; J: TRBJ1-5; CDR3: CASSRTHYSNQPQHF
D: .; size: .; V: TRBV30; J: TRBJ2-5; CDR3: CAWSVRIRETQYF
D: .; size: .; V: TRBV6-2/TRBV6-3; J: TRBJ2-6; CDR3: CASSLRQDGGANVLTF
D: .; size: once; V: TRBV12-3/TRBV12-4; J: TRBJ2-7; CDR3: CASSGTFWGSYEQYF
D: TRBD2; size: .; V: TRBV10-3; J: TRBJ2-1; CDR3: CAIRGTSGISYNEQFF
D: .; size: .; V: TRBV12-3/TRBV12-4; J: TRBJ2-3; CDR3: CASSFGKPTDTQYF
D: .; size: once; V: TRBV5-1; J: TRBJ2-7; CDR3: CASSPSSGTRRGLSYEQYF
D: TRBD1; size: .; V: TRBV12-3/TRBV12-4; J: TRBJ1-5; CDR3: CASSHRAGTGKLYSNQPQHF
D: .; size: .; V: TRBV12-3/TRBV12-4; J: TRBJ1-1; CDR3: CASSFSRGPEAFF
D: .; size: .; V: TRBV29-1; J: TRBJ1-1; CDR3: CSVVYTANTEAFF
D: .; size: .; V: TRBV24-1; J: TRBJ2-1; CDR3: CATSDALLNEQFF
D: .; size: .; V: TRBV28; J: TRBJ1-5; CDR3: CASSPGQTQPQHF
D: TRBD1; size: .; V: TRBV19; J: TRBJ2-7; CDR3: CASSTQADRDYEQYF
D: TRBD2; size: .; V: TRBV25-1; J: TRBJ2-2; CDR3: CASSRLAGNGELFF
D: TRBD1; size: .; V: TRBV2; J: TRBJ2-7; CDR3: CASGTGYSYEQYF
D: TRBD1; size: .; V: TRBV30; J: TRBJ2-7; CDR3: CAWGQTGYRGEQYF
D: TRBD1; size: .; V: TRBV15; J: TRBJ2-5; CDR3: CATSRGTGEETQYF
D: TRBD1; size: .; V: TRBV27; J: TRBJ1-1; CDR3: CAIKGQGNTEAFF
D: TRBD1; size: .; V: TRBV3-1; J: TRBJ1-1; CDR3: CASSQEEGAGKAFF
D: TRBD2; size: .; V: TRBV7-2; J: TRBJ2-3; CDR3: CASLGLGGTDTQYF
D: .; size: .; V: TRBV24-1; J: TRBJ2-3; CDR3: CATSDPSVRTDTQYF
D: TRBD2; size: .; V: TRBV28; J: TRBJ2-2; CDR3: CASSTPSGGLNTGELFF
D: .; size: .; V: TRBV7-8; J: TRBJ2-5; CDR3: CASSPSGTQYF
D: .; size: .; V: TRBV19; J: TRBJ1-2; CDR3: CASSPAGDYYGYTF
D: .; size: .; V: TRBV18; J: TRBJ2-2; CDR3: CASSPDLPPGELFF
D: TRBD1; size: .; V: TRBV2; J: TRBJ1-1; CDR3: CASRTGRNTEAFF
D: .; size: .; V: TRBV15; J: TRBJ2-3; CDR3: CATSGGRDTGIADTQYF
D: TRBD2; size: .; V: TRBV5-1; J: TRBJ2-1; CDR3: CASSGGSLGDEQFF
D: TRBD1; size: .; V: TRBV29-1; J: TRBJ2-7; CDR3: CSAGQGVNEQYF
D: .; size: .; V: TRBV2; J: TRBJ2-7; CDR3: CASRKGGALEQYF
D: .; size: .; V: TRBV27; J: TRBJ2-1; CDR3: CASSLTVAGYNEQFF
D: .; size: .; V: TRBV20-1; J: TRBJ2-3; CDR3: CSASPSSPISLEPDTQYF
D: TRBD2; size: .; V: TRBV3-1; J: TRBJ2-7; CDR3: CASSPGGGNYEQYF
D: .; size: .; V: TRBV30; J: TRBJ2-7; CDR3: CAWSHGTYEQYF
D: TRBD2; size: .; V: TRBV20-1; J: TRBJ2-1; CDR3: CSAPTSGGGNEQFF
D: .; size: .; V: TRBV20-1; J: TRBJ2-5; CDR3: CSAARETQYF
D: .; size: .; V: TRBV10-1; J: TRBJ1-2; CDR3: CASRVDSRRGYTF
D: TRBD1; size: .; V: TRBV9; J: TRBJ1-1; CDR3: CASSPRGDRMNTEAFF
D: .; size: .; V: TRBV25-1; J: TRBJ1-2; CDR3: CASSAGRGYTF
D: TRBD2; size: .; V: TRBV5-4; J: TRBJ2-1; CDR3: CASSLAAGVLGNEQFF
D: .; size: .; V: TRBV27; J: TRBJ1-5; CDR3: CASIPSGKNQPQHF
D: TRBD2; size: .; V: TRBV3-1; J: TRBJ2-7; CDR3: CASSQVRGGGSEQYF
D: TRBD2; size: .; V: TRBV20-1; J: TRBJ2-7; CDR3: CSARPAGLAFYEQYF
D: .; size: .; V: TRBV20-1; J: TRBJ1-1; CDR3: CSAPPSGRNTEAFF